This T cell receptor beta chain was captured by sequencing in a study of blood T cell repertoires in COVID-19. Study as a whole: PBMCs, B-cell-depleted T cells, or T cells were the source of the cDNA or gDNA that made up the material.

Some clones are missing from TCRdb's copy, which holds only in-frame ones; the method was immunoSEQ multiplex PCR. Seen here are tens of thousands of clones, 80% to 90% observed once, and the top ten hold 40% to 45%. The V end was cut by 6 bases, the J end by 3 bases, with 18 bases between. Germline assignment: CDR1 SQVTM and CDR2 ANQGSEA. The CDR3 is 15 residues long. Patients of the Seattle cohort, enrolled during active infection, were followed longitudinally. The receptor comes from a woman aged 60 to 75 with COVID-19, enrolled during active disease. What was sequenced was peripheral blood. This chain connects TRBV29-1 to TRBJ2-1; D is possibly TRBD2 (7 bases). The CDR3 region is CSVEAGEGYYNEQFF. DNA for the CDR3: TGCAGCGTCGAGGCAGGGGAGGGTTACTACAATGAGCAGTTCTTC.